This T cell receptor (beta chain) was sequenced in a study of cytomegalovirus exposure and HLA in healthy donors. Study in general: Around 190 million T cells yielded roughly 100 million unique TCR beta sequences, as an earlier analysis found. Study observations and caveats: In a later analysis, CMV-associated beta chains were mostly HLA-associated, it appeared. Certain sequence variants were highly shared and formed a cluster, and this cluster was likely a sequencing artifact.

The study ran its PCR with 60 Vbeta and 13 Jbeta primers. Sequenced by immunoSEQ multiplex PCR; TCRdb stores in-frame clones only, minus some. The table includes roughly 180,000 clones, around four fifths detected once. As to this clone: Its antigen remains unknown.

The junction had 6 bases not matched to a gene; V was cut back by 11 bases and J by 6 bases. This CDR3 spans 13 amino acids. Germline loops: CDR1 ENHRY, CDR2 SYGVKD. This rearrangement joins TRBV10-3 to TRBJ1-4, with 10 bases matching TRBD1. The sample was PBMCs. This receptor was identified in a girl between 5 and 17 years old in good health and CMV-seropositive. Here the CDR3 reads CASGTGDDEKLFF. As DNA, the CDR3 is TGTGCCTCGGGGACAGGGGATGATGAAAAACTGTTTTTT.